What follows are 13 T cell receptor beta chains derived from one specimen sequenced in a study of blood T cell repertoires in COVID-19 (TCRdb year 2020). Library generation was performed with the immunoSEQ multiplex PCR assay. This is the immuneACCESS table as TCRdb keeps it, with only in-frame sequences that have V and J called. A part of the clones is gone; compared with another copy, unresolved V genes explain less than half, and the rest is unexplained. The sample records 150,000 to 200,000 clones, more than 60% of which are singletons. The ten largest clones represent approximately 13% of the sample. The specimen sequenced was peripheral blood. These receptors originate from a middle-aged man who had recovered from COVID-19.

The sample holds a few counts of this clone. The DNA of the CDR3 is TGTGCCATCAGTGAAGGGGTGAGCACCGGGGAGCTGTTTTTT. This codes for CAISEGVSTGELFF. The V call is TRBV10-3, the J call TRBJ2-2; tentative D call: TRBD1 (5 bases). Germline V gene data show CDR1 as ENHRY and CDR2 as SYGVKD. The CDR3 is made up of 14 amino acids. The V gene lost 3 bases and the J gene lost 4 bases, with 9 bases spanning the gap.

CDR3 sequence reads: CAWNRVTEAFF. For the CDR3, the DNA is TGTGCCTGGAACAGGGTCACTGAAGCTTTCTTT. The chain carries TRBV30 and TRBJ1-1; perhaps TRBD1 as D (6 bases). Germline CDR1 reads GTSNPN; CDR2 reads SVGIG (reference sequence). The CDR3 totals 11 residues. Trimming removed 4 bases from V and 4 bases from J, with 7 bases in between.

The chain is built from TRBV30 and TRBJ2-1; D is perhaps TRBD2 (6 bases). This CDR3 spans 13 amino acids. Germline lookup yields CDR1 GTSNPN and CDR2 SVGIG (reference sequence). CDR3 sequence reads: CACNRDSYNEQFF. As DNA, the CDR3 is TGTGCTTGCAACCGGGACTCTTACAATGAGCAGTTCTTC.

V usage is TRBV18 and J usage is TRBJ2-5; 7 bases fit TRBD1. V lost 1 base and J lost 0; bases outside the gene matches: 5. The CDR3 runs to 16 residues. Per germline, CDR1 KGHSH and CDR2 LQKENI. CDR3 nucleotides: TGTGCCAGCTCACCACTGGGACAGCAGTACCAAGAGACCCAGTACTTC. Translating it yields CASSPLGQQYQETQYF.

The rearrangement uses TRBV6-6 and TRBJ1-2, with D tentatively TRBD1 (5 bases). The CDR3 covers 13 residues. Per germline, CDR1 MNHNY and CDR2 SVGAGI (reference sequence). Trimming removed 6 bases at V and 6 bases at J, with 14 bases between. CDR3 loop: CASRPRGEDGYTF. The DNA for the CDR3 is TGTGCCAGCAGGCCCCGGGGGGAGGATGGCTACACCTTC.

This clone was detected once. The chain employs TRBV5-8 and TRBJ1-1; the D gene is possibly TRBD1 (5 bases). Trimming stripped 0 bases from V and 4 bases from J, with 13 bases between. The CDR3 is 15 amino acids. Germline CDR1 reads SGHTS; CDR2 reads YDEGEE. The CDR3 bases are TGTGCCAGCAGCTTGGCCGCGGACGGGGGCACTGAAGCTTTCTTT. This codes for CASSLAADGGTEAFF.

The rearrangement joins TRBV18 to TRBJ2-3; D not resolved. The ends were cut back, 8 bases at V and 0 bases at J, with 12 bases in the middle. Germline CDR1 KGHSH, CDR2 LQKENI. This CDR3 contains 14 residues. CDR3 bases: TGTGCCAGCGAGACGGGTCTAAGCACAGATACGCAGTATTTT. Amino acid sequence: CASETGLSTDTQYF.

The V and J genes are TRBV6-2 or TRBV6-3 and TRBJ2-2; TRBD2 matches 10 bases. CDR3 size: 14 residues. CDR1 and CDR2 from the germline V gene are MNHEY and SVGEGT. V lost 5 bases to trimming and J lost 7 bases; unmatched junction nucleotides: 4. CDR3 DNA sequence: TGTGCCAGCAGTCGAGCGGGAGGGGTCGGGGAGCTGTTTTTT. It codes for CASSRAGGVGELFF.

The CDR3, as DNA: TGTGCCAGCAGGACTGCGGGTATAGCAATCAGTTCCCAGCATTTT. It encodes CASRTAGIAISSQHF. The rearrangement uses TRBV28 and TRBJ1-5; the D is unclear. There are 15 residues in the CDR3. Trimming took off 6 bases at V and 11 bases at J, with 23 bases between the two ends. Germline V gene data show CDR1 as MDHEN and CDR2 as SYDVKM.

The chain employs TRBV19 and TRBJ2-1; D may be TRBD1 (5 bases). This CDR3 is built from 15 residues. Trimming took 5 bases from V and 8 from J, leaving 19 bases between them. Germline V CDR1 and CDR2: LNHDA, SQIVND (reference sequence). CDR3 sequence: CASSQIGRGRDEQFF. The CDR3 DNA sequence: TGTGCCAGTAGTCAAATCGGTAGGGGTCGCGATGAGCAGTTCTTC.

This chain links TRBV5-4 with TRBJ1-1, with D possibly being TRBD1 (5 bases). V dropped 0 bases and J dropped 6 bases, with 12 bases sitting between them. Germline lookup yields CDR1 SGHNT and CDR2 YYREEE (reference sequence). This CDR3 region has 14 residues. This chain's CDR3 is CASSLAGISPEAFF. CDR3 DNA: TGTGCCAGCAGCTTGGCAGGGATAAGTCCTGAAGCTTTCTTT.

This clone came up once. The chain recombines TRBV6-4 with TRBJ2-2, with 8 bases fitting TRBD1. The CDR3 runs to 15 residues. CDR1 is MRHNA and CDR2 is SNTAGT in the germline V gene. J gave up 2 bases and V 6 bases, and 5 bases lay outside the gene matches. CDR3 residues: CASREDRGNTGELFF. CDR3 nucleotide sequence: TGTGCCAGCAGAGAAGACAGGGGCAACACCGGGGAGCTGTTTTTT.

The V call is TRBV5-1, the J call TRBJ2-1, with TRBD1 as a possible D gene (6 bases). This CDR3 comprises 15 residues. V was pared by 2 bases and J by 9 bases, with 18 bases between. In germline, CDR1 is SGHRS, CDR2 YFSETQ. Here the CDR3 DNA reads TGCGCCAGCAGCTTTACTATTATCGTCAGGGGTGAGCAGTTCTTC. The encoded protein is CASSFTIIVRGEQFF.